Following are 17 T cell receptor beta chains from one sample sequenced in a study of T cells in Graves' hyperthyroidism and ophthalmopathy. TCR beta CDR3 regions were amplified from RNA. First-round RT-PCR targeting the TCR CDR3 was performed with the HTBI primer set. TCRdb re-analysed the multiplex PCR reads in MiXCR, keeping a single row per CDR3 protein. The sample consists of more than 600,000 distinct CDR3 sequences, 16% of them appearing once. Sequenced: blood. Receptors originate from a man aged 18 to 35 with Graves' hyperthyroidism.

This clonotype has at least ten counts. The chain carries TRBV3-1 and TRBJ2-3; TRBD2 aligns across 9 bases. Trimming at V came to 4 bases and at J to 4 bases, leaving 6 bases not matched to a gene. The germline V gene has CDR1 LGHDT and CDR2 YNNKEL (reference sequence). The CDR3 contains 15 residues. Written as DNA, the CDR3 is TGTGCCAGCAGCCCGAGCGGGAGGCCCCCAGATACGCAGTATTTT. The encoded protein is CASSPSGRPPDTQYF.

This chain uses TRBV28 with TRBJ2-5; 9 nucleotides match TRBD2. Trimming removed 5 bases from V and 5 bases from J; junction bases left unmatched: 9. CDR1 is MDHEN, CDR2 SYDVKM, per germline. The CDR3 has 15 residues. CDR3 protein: CASSLRSGSWETQYF. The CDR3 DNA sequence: TGTGCCAGCAGTCTGCGTAGCGGGAGTTGGGAGACCCAGTACTTC.

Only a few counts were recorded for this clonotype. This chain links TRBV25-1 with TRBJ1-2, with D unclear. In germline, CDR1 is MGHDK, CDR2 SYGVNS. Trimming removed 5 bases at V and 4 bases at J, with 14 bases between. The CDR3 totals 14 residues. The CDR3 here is CASSSGVTVYGYTF. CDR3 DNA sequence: TGTGCCAGCAGTTCGGGAGTTACCGTCTATGGCTACACCTTC.

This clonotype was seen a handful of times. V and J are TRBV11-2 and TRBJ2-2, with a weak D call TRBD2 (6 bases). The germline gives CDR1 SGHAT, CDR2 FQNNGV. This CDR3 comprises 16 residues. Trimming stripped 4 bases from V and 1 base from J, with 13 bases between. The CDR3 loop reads CASSSLPGRNTGELFF. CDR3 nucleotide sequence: TGTGCCAGCAGCTCTCTTCCCGGGAGGAACACCGGGGAGCTGTTTTTT.

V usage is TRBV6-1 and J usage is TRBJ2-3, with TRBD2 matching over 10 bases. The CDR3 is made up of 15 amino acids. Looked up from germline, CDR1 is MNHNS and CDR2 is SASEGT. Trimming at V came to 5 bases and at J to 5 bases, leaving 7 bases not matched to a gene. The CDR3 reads CASSTSGNGGDTQYF. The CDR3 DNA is TGTGCCAGCAGTACTAGCGGGAACGGTGGAGATACGCAGTATTTT.

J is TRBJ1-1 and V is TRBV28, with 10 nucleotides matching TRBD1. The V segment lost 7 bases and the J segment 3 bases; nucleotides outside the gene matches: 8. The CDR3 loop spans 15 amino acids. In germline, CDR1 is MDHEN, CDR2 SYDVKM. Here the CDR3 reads CASTGTGAGDTEAFF. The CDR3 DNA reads TGTGCCAGCACCGGGACAGGGGCCGGGGACACTGAAGCTTTCTTT.

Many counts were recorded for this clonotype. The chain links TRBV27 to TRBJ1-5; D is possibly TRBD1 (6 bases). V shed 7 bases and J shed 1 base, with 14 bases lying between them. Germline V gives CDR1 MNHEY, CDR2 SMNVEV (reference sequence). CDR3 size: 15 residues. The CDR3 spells CASTPLGGSNQPQHF. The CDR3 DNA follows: TGTGCCAGCACCCCCCTCGGGGGCAGCAATCAGCCCCAGCATTTT.

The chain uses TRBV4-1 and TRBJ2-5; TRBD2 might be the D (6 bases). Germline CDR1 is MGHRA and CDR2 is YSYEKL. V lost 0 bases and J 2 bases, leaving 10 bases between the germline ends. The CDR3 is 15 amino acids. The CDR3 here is CASSQEGRQQETQYF. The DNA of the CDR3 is TGCGCCAGCAGCCAAGAGGGGAGGCAGCAAGAGACCCAGTACTTC.

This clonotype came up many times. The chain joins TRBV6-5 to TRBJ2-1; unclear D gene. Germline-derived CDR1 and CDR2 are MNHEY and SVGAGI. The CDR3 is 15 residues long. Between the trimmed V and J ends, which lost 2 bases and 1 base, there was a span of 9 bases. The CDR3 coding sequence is TGTGCCAGCAGTTACGGTTGGCAGTCCTACAATGAGCAGTTCTTC. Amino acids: CASSYGWQSYNEQFF.

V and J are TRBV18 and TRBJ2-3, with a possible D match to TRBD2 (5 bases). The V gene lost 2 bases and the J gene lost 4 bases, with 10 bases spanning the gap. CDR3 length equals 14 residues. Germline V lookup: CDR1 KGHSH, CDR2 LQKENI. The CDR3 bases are TGTGCCAGCTCACCAGGGCTTAGCGCAGATACGCAGTATTTT. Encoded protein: CASSPGLSADTQYF.

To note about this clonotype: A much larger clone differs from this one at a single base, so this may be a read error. CDR3: CASSLALGALSEAFF. CDR3 coding DNA: TGTGCCAGCTCACTAGCGTTGGGGGCCCTATCTGAAGCTTTCTTT. This chain links TRBV18 with TRBJ1-1; weak D call: TRBD1 (6 bases). The CDR3 spans 15 residues. With 4 bases removed from V and 6 bases from J, the gap between germline ends came to 18 bases. Germline assignment: CDR1 KGHSH and CDR2 LQKENI. Filled out from reference TRBV18 and TRBJ1-1, the complete variable domain reads NAGVMQNPRHLVRRRGQEARLRCSPMKGHSHVYWYRQLPEEGLKFMVYLQKENIIDESGMPKERFSAEFPKEGPSILRIQQVVRGDSAAYFCASSLALGALSEAFFGQGTRLTVV.

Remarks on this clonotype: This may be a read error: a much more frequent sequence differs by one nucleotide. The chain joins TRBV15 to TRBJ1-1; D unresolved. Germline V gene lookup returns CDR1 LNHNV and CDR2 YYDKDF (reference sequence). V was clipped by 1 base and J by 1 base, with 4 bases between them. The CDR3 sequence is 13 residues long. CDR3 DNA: TGTGCCACCAGCAGAGTGGCGAACACTGAAGCTTTCTTT. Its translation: CATSRVANTEAFF.

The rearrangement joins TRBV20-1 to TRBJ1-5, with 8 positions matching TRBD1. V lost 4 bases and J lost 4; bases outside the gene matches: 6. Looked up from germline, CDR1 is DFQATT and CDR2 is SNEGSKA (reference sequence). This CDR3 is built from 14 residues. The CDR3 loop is CSAKPGGLNQPQHF. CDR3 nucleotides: TGCAGTGCTAAACCAGGGGGCTTAAATCAGCCCCAGCATTTT.

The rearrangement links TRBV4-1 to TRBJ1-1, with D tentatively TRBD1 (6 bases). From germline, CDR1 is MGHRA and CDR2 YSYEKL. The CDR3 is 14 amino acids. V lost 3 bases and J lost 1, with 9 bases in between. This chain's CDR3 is CASSHSGANTEAFF. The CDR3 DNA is TGCGCCAGCAGCCATTCGGGGGCGAACACTGAAGCTTTCTTT.

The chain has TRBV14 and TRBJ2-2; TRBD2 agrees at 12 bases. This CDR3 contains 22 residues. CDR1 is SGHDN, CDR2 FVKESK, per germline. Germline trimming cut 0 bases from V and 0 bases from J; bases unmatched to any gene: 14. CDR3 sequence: CASSQDRLAGGSTETNTGELFF. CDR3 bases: TGTGCCAGCAGCCAAGATCGTCTAGCGGGAGGGTCTACGGAAACGAACACCGGGGAGCTGTTTTTT.

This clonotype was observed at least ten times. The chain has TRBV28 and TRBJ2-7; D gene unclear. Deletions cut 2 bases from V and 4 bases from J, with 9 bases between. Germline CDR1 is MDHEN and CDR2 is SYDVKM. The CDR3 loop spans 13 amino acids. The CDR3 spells CASSLVETYEQYF. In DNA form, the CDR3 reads TGTGCCAGCAGTTTAGTGGAGACGTACGAGCAGTACTTC.

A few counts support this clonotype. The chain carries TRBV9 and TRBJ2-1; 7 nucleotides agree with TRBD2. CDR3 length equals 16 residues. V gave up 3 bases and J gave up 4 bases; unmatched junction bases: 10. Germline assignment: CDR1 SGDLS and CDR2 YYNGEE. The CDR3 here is CASSAREGTTYNEQFF. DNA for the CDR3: TGTGCCAGCAGCGCCAGGGAGGGGACTACATACAATGAGCAGTTCTTC.